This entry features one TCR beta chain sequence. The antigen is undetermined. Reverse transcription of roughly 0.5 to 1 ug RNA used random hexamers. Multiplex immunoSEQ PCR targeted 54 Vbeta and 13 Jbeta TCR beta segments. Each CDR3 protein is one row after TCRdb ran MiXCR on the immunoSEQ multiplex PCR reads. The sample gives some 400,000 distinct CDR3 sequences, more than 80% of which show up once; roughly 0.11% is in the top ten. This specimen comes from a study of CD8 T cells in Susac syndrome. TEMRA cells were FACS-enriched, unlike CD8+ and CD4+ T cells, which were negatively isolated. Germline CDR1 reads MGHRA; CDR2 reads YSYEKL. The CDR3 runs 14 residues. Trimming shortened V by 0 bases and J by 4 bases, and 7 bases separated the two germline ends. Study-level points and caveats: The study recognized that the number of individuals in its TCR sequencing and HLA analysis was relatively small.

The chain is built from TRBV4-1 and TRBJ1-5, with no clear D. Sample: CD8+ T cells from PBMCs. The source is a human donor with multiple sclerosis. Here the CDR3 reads CASSQDDGNQPQHF. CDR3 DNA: TGCGCCAGCAGCCAAGATGACGGGAATCAGCCCCAGCATTTT.